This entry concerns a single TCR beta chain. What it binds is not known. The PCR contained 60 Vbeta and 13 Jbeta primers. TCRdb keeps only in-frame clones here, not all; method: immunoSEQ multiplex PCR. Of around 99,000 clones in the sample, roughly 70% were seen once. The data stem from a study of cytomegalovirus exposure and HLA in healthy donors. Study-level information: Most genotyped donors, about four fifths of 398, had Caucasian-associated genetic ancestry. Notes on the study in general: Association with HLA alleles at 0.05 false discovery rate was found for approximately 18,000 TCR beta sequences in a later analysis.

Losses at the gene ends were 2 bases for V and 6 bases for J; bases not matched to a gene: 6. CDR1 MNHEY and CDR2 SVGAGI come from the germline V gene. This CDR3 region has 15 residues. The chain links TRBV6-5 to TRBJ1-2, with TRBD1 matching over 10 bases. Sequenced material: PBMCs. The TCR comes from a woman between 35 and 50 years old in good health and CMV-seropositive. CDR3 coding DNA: TGTGCCAGCAGTTACACAATGACAGGGGGCAATGGCTACACCTTC. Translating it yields CASSYTMTGGNGYTF.